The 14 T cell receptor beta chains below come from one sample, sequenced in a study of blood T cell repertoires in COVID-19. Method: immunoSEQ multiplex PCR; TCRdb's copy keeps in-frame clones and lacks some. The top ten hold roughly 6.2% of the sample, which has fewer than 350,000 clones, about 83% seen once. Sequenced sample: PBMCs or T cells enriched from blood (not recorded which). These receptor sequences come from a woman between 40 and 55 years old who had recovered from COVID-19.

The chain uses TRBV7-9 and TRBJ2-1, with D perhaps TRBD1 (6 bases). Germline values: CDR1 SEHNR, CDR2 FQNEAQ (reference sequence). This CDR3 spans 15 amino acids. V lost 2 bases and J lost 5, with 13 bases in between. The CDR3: CASSLKKTGNNEQFF. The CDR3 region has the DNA TGTGCCAGCAGCTTAAAGAAGACAGGTAACAATGAGCAGTTCTTC.

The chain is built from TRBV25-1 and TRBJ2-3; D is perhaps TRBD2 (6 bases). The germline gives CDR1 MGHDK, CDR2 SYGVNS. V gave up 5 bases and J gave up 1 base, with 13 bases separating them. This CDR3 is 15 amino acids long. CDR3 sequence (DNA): TGTGCCAGCAGTCGGCGGGACCCGCGCACAGATACGCAGTATTTT. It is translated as CASSRRDPRTDTQYF.

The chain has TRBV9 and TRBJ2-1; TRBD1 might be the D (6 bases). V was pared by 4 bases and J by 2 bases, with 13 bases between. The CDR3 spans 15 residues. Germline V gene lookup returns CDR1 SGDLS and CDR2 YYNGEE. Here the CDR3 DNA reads TGTGCCAGCAGCACAGGACAGATACCCTACAATGAGCAGTTCTTC. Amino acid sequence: CASSTGQIPYNEQFF.

The CDR3 DNA reads as TGTGCCAGCAGGGTAACAGGGGACTATGGCTACACCTTC. Its protein product is CASRVTGDYGYTF. This chain uses TRBV28 with TRBJ1-2, with TRBD1 identical over 7 bases. The CDR3 covers 13 residues. V was clipped by 6 bases and J by 3 bases; unmatched bases: 4. The germline CDR1 and CDR2 sequences are MDHEN and SYDVKM.

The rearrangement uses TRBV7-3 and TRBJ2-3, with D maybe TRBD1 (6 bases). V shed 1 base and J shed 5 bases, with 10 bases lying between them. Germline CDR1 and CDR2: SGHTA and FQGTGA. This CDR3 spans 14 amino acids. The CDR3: CASSLSGQKDTQYF. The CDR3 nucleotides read TGTGCCAGCAGCTTAAGTGGACAGAAAGATACGCAGTATTTT.

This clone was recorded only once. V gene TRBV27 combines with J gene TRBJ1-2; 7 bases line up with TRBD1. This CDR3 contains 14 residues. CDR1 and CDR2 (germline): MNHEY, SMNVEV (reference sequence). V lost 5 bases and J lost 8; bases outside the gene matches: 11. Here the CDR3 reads CASSPRDSNWGYTF. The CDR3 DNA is TGTGCCAGCAGTCCCCGGGACAGCAACTGGGGCTACACCTTC.

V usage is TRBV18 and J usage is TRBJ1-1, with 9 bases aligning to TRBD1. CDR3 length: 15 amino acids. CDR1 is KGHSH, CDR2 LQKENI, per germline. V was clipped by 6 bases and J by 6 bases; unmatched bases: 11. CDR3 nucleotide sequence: TGTGCCAGCTCCGCCGGGACAGGGAGGGTCGCTGAAGCTTTCTTT. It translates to CASSAGTGRVAEAFF.

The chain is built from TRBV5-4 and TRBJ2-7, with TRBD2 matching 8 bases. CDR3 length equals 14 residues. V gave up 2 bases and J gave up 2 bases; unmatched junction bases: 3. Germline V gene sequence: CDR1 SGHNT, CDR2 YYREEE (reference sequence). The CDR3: CASSFRTSPYEQYF. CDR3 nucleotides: TGTGCCAGCAGCTTCCGGACTAGCCCCTACGAGCAGTACTTC.

The CDR3 loop is CAATGVHYNEQFF. The CDR3, as DNA: TGTGCCGCCACAGGGGTCCACTACAATGAGCAGTTCTTC. This chain connects TRBV25-1 to TRBJ2-1, with 7 bases that match TRBD1. Germline lookup yields CDR1 MGHDK and CDR2 SYGVNS. CDR3 length: 13 residues. V shed 11 bases and J 3 bases; nucleotides not matched to a gene: 7.

This chain's CDR3 is CASSRVVGDGYTF. CDR3 DNA sequence: TGCGCCAGCAGCCGTGTGGTGGGCGATGGCTACACCTTC. The V gene is TRBV4-1, the J gene TRBJ1-2; unclear D gene. From germline, CDR1 is MGHRA and CDR2 YSYEKL. This CDR3 is built from 13 residues. Trimming pared 4 bases from V and 6 bases from J, leaving 12 bases between.

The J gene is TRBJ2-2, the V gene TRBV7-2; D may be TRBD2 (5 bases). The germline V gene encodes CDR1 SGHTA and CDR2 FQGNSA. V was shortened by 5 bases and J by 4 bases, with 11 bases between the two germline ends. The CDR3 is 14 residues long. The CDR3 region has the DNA TGTGCCAGCAGCCGGACTGAGGGCACCGGGGAGCTGTTTTTT. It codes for CASSRTEGTGELFF.

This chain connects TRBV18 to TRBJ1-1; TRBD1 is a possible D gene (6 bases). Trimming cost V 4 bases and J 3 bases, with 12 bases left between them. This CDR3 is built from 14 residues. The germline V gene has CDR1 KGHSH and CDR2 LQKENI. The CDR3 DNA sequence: TGTGCCAGCTCACAACAGGGTAGGGACACTGAAGCTTTCTTT. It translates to CASSQQGRDTEAFF.

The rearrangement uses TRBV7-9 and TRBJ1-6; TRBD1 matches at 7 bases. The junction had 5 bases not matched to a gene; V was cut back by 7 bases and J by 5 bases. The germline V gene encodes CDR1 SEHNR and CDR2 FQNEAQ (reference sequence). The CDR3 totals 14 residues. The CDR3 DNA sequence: TGTGCCAGCAACGCCGGGACAGATAATTCACCCCTCCACTTT. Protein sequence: CASNAGTDNSPLHF.

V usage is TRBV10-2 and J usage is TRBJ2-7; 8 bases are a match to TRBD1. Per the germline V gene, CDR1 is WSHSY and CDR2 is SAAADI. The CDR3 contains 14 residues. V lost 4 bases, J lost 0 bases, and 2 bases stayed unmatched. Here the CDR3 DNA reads TGCGCCAGCAGTGCGACAGGGGTCTCCTACGAGCAGTACTTC. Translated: CASSATGVSYEQYF.